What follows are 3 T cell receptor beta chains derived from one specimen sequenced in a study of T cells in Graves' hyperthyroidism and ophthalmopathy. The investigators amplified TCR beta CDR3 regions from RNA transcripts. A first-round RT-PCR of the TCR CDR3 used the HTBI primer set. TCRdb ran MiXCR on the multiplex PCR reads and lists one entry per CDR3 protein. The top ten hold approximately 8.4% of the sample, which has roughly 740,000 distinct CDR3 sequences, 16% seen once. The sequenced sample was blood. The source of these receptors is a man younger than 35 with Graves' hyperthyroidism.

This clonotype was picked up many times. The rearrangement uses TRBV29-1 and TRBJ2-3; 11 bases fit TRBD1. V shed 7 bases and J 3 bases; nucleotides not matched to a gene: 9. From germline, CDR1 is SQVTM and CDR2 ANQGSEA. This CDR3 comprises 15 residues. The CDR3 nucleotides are TGCAGCGCACCCGGGACAGGGGGAACGACAGATACGCAGTATTTT. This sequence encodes CSAPGTGGTTDTQYF.

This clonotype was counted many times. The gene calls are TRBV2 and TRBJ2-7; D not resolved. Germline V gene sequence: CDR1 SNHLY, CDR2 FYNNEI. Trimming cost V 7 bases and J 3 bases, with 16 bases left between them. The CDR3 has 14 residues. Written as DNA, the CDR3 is TGTGCCAGCACTCCTCAGTCAAGGAGCTACGAGCAGTACTTC. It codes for CASTPQSRSYEQYF.

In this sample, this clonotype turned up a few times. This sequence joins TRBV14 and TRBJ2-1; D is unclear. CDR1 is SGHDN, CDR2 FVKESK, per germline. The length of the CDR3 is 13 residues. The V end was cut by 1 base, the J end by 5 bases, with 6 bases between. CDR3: CASSQVNDNEQFF. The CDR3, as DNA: TGTGCCAGCAGCCAAGTTAATGACAATGAGCAGTTCTTC.